The sequence of this T cell receptor (beta chain) was determined in a study of shared clonotypes between healthy human individuals. Study at large: Per donor, three plates held CD4 naive cells, three held CD4 memory, two held CD8 naive and one held CD8 memory.

Data came from immunoSEQ multiplex PCR; TCRdb stores just in-frame clones and leaves some out. The sample includes some 2,500,000 clones, over 85% of them seen just once. Study donors comprised healthy, HIV-negative adults devoid of recent acute infection or vaccination. Germline V gene data show CDR1 as SGHDN and CDR2 as FVKESK. This CDR3 is built from 14 residues. V shed 8 bases and J 1 base; nucleotides not matched to a gene: 6. Regarding the study as a whole: Naive subsets, compared against memory subsets, generally had larger estimated richness values.

Of note for this clone: Its specificity is not known.

This TCR was sampled from a man younger than 35 in good health. Some clones in this sample may be carry-over from other donors' samples. The sample consisted of naive CD4+ T cells from PBMCs. The sample's subset: CD45RA+ positively selected. This chain uses TRBV14 with TRBJ1-1, with TRBD1 identical over 8 bases. The CDR3: CASFPQGANTEAFF. Here the CDR3 DNA reads TGTGCCAGCTTTCCGCAGGGGGCGAACACTGAAGCTTTCTTT.